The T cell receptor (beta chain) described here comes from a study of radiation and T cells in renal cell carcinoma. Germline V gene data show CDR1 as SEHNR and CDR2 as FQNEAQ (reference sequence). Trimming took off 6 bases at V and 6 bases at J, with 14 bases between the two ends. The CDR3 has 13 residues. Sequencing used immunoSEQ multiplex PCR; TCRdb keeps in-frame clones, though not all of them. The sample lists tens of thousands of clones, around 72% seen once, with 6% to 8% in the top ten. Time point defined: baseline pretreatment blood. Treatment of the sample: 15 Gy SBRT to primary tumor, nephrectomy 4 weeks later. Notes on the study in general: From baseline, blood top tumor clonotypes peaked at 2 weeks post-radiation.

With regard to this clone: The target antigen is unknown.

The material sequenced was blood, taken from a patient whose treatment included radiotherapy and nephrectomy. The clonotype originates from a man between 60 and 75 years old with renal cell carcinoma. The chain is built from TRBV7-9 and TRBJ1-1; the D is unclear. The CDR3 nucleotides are TGTGCCAGCAGACCCGCGGGGAGCGCTGAAGCTTTCTTT. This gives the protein CASRPAGSAEAFF.